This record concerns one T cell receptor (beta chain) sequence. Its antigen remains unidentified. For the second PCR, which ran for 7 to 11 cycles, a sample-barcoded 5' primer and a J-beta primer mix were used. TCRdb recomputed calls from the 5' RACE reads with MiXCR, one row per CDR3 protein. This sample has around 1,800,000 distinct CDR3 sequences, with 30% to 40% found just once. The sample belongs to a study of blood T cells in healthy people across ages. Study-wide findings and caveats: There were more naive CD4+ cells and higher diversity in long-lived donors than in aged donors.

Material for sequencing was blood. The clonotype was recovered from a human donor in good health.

CDR3 amino acids: CASSFNRDSYEQYF. In DNA form, the CDR3 reads TGTGCCAGCAGTTTCAACAGGGACTCCTACGAGCAGTACTTC. This sequence joins TRBV27 and TRBJ2-7, with D possibly TRBD1 on 6 matching bases. CDR3 length: 14 residues. Germline loops: CDR1 MNHEY, CDR2 SMNVEV (reference sequence). The germline V and J ends were trimmed by 3 bases and 0 bases, with 9 bases remaining between them.